These 20 T cell receptor beta chains came from one sample sequenced in a study of T cell repertoires in cytomegalovirus infection. TCRdb called the reads again in MiXCR, with one record for every CDR3 protein. This repertoire shows 200,000 or so distinct CDR3 sequences, about 21% found once; its top ten account for 2.5% to 3%. Sample: PBMCs. These receptors all come from a human donor in good health (CMV status not recorded). Some clones in this sample may be carry-over from other donors' samples.

The sample holds a few counts of this clonotype. The gene calls are TRBV6-2 or TRBV6-3 and TRBJ2-3; 7 nucleotides align to TRBD2. The length of the CDR3 is 17 residues. V shed 7 bases and J 0 bases; nucleotides not matched to a gene: 13. Germline values: CDR1 MNHEY, CDR2 SVGEGT. As DNA, the CDR3 is TGTGCCAGCACCAAAACGCAAGCGGGGTTGAGCACAGATACGCAGTATTTT. Translation gives CASTKTQAGLSTDTQYF.

V and J are TRBV6-6 and TRBJ2-1; no firm D call. Looked up from germline, CDR1 is MNHNY and CDR2 is SVGAGI (reference sequence). V lost 4 bases to trimming and J lost 9 bases, with 10 bases between them. CDR3 length: 12 residues. This CDR3 is CASSFASREQFF. The CDR3 coding sequence is TGTGCCAGCAGTTTCGCTTCCCGTGAGCAGTTCTTC.

This clonotype showed up just a few times. The chain has TRBV5-1 and TRBJ2-1, with 8 bases aligning to TRBD1. This CDR3 region has 13 residues. CDR1 and CDR2 from the germline V gene are SGHRS and YFSETQ. V gave up 1 base and J gave up 6 bases; unmatched junction bases: 0. CDR3 protein: CASSLQGANEQFF. CDR3 nucleotides: TGCGCCAGCAGCTTGCAGGGGGCCAATGAGCAGTTCTTC.

The CDR3 is CASSESRNTGELFF. The CDR3, as DNA: TGTGCCAGCAGTGAATCCAGAAACACCGGGGAGCTGTTTTTT. The V call is TRBV2, the J call TRBJ2-2, with D hard to call. The germline gives CDR1 SNHLY, CDR2 FYNNEI. CDR3 size: 14 residues. V was pared by 2 bases and J by 2 bases, with 6 bases between.

This rearrangement joins TRBV12-3 or TRBV12-4 to TRBJ1-5, with TRBD1 as a possible D gene (5 bases). The CDR3 length is 14 residues. The ends were cut back, 6 bases at V and 3 bases at J, with 12 bases in the middle. The CDR3: CASSRTGPNQPQHF. In DNA, the CDR3 is TGTGCCAGCAGCCGGACGGGGCCCAATCAGCCCCAGCATTTT.

This clonotype has more than one count but fewer than ten. V and J are TRBV7-2 and TRBJ2-1; no reliable D call. Trimming left V 7 bases short and J 8 bases short, with 9 bases between. This CDR3 region has 11 residues. Germline CDR1 and CDR2: SGHTA and FQGNSA. CDR3 DNA: TGTGCCAGCACCGAGGTCGATGAGCAGTTCTTC. Translating it yields CASTEVDEQFF.

This clonotype was seen a few times. This sequence joins TRBV5-4 and TRBJ2-4, with TRBD1 matching 9 bases. This CDR3 is built from 14 residues. From germline, CDR1 is SGHNT and CDR2 YYREEE (reference sequence). J lost 4 bases, V lost 3 bases, and 2 bases had no gene match. This CDR3 is CASSSGTGKNIQYF. The DNA of the CDR3 is TGTGCCAGCAGCTCCGGGACAGGGAAAAACATTCAGTACTTC. The full variable domain, its missing parts supplied by reference TRBV5-4 and TRBJ2-4, is ETGVTQSPTHLIKTRGQQVTLRCSSQSGHNTVSWYQQALGQGPQFIFQYYREEENGRGNFPPRFSGLQFPNYSSELNVNALELDDSALYLCASSSGTGKNIQYFGAGTRLSVL.

The chain uses TRBV7-9 and TRBJ2-1; a weak D match, TRBD2 (5 bases). Trimming removed 5 bases from V and 8 bases from J, with 13 bases in between. The CDR3 runs to 13 residues. The germline CDR1 and CDR2 sequences are SEHNR and FQNEAQ (reference sequence). CDR3: CASSPPLRDEQFF. The CDR3 DNA reads TGTGCCAGCAGCCCCCCCCTGCGGGATGAGCAGTTCTTC.

The chain uses TRBV6-1 and TRBJ2-1, with TRBD2 identical over 7 bases. The CDR3 totals 14 residues. V lost 7 bases and J lost 4; bases outside the gene matches: 7. Per the germline V gene, CDR1 is MNHNS and CDR2 is SASEGT. The CDR3 loop is CASKRAGEYNEQFF. CDR3 in DNA: TGTGCCAGCAAACGTGCGGGGGAATACAATGAGCAGTTCTTC.

This clonotype was seen a handful of times. V is TRBV7-2 and J is TRBJ2-7; D may be TRBD1 or TRBD2 (6 bases each). Trimming removed 5 bases at V and 6 bases at J, with 17 bases between. Looked up from germline, CDR1 is SGHTA and CDR2 is FQGNSA. The CDR3 consists of 14 residues. CDR3 sequence reads: CASSPRWGAGEQYF. CDR3 nucleotide sequence: TGTGCCAGCAGCCCCAGGTGGGGGGCCGGCGAGCAGTACTTC.

The rearrangement joins TRBV7-2 to TRBJ2-3, with 10 bases fitting TRBD1. Unmatched junction bases numbered 9, after V lost 5 bases and J lost 1 base. Germline loops: CDR1 SGHTA, CDR2 FQGNSA. The CDR3 is 17 amino acids. The CDR3 coding sequence is TGTGCCAGCAGCCCCCGGACAGGGGGACCACGCACAGATACGCAGTATTTT. Protein sequence: CASSPRTGGPRTDTQYF.

The chain is built from TRBV20-1 and TRBJ2-7, with D perhaps assigned TRBD1 or TRBD2 (5 bases each). Germline CDR1 and CDR2: DFQATT and SNEGSKA (reference sequence). The CDR3 sequence is 14 residues long. Trimming took off 5 bases at V and 2 bases at J, with 16 bases between the two ends. CDR3 nucleotide sequence: TGCAGTGCTTCGGGTGGGACGTCCCCCTACGAGCAGTACTTC. Translation: CSASGGTSPYEQYF.

This clonotype was detected ten times or more. The V gene is TRBV6-2 or TRBV6-3, the J gene TRBJ1-6; no firm D call. With 1 base removed from V and 9 bases from J, the gap between germline ends came to 4 bases. The germline gives CDR1 MNHEY, CDR2 SVGEGT. CDR3 length: 12 amino acids. The CDR3: CASSYYPSPLHF. CDR3 DNA sequence: TGTGCCAGCAGTTACTACCCTTCACCCCTCCACTTT.

The rearrangement joins TRBV6-6 to TRBJ2-7; D ambiguous. Germline V gives CDR1 MNHNY, CDR2 SVGAGI (reference sequence). Trimming pared 6 bases from V and 7 bases from J, leaving 13 bases between. The CDR3 length is 12 residues. CDR3 in amino acids: CASSPGPGEQYF. The CDR3 DNA follows: TGTGCCAGCAGCCCTGGGCCCGGGGAGCAGTACTTC.

This sequence joins TRBV4-2 and TRBJ2-5; 12 bases agree with TRBD2. The CDR3 covers 17 residues. The germline V gene encodes CDR1 LGHNA and CDR2 YNFKEQ. V shed 1 base, J shed 3 bases, and the junction held 6 bases outside the gene matches. The CDR3 DNA reads TGTGCCAGCAGCCAAGGCGTTAGACTAGCGGGGGAAGAGACCCAGTACTTC. Translation: CASSQGVRLAGEETQYF.

Worth noting for this clonotype: The junction departs from the called germline gene at one end, perhaps through a read error. The J gene is TRBJ2-4, the V gene TRBV2; no reliable D call. Per the germline V gene, CDR1 is SNHLY and CDR2 is FYNNEI. The CDR3 consists of 12 residues. This chain's CDR3 is CASSAADPSQAF. CDR3 bases: TGTGCCAGCAGTGCCGCAGACCCGAGCCAGGCCTTC.

This clonotype occurred many times. This chain links TRBV7-2 with TRBJ1-5; D is unresolved. CDR1 and CDR2 from the germline V gene are SGHTA and FQGNSA. V shed 5 bases and J shed 6 bases, with 11 bases lying between them. This CDR3 region has 13 residues. CDR3 bases: TGTGCCAGCAGCCCGAAAGTCCGTCAGCCCCAGCATTTT. This encodes CASSPKVRQPQHF.

In this sample, this clonotype turned up many times. The CDR3 DNA sequence: TGTGCCAGCAGCTTAGGCAGGGCCCCCTACGAGCAGTACTTC. Residues: CASSLGRAPYEQYF. J is TRBJ2-7 and V is TRBV7-2; possible D gene TRBD1, 5 bases. The CDR3 extends over 14 amino acids. In germline, CDR1 is SGHTA, CDR2 FQGNSA. The V gene lost 1 base and the J gene lost 2 bases, with 9 bases spanning the gap.

This clonotype was observed at least ten times. The rearrangement links TRBV19 to TRBJ1-2; D remains unclear. CDR1 is LNHDA, CDR2 SQIVND, per germline (reference sequence). This CDR3 has 12 residues. Deletions cut 5 bases from V and 4 bases from J, with 8 bases between. The CDR3 coding sequence is TGTGCCAGTAGTGACGGTTTCTATGGCTACACCTTC. The encoded protein is CASSDGFYGYTF.

This clonotype was detected a few times. This rearrangement joins TRBV2 to TRBJ2-7; D remains ambiguous. V dropped 1 base and J dropped 0 bases, with 10 bases sitting between them. Germline V gene data show CDR1 as SNHLY and CDR2 as FYNNEI. The CDR3 covers 15 residues. CDR3 in DNA: TGTGCCAGCAGTGAAGTGCAGCGCCTCTCCTACGAGCAGTACTTC. Protein product: CASSEVQRLSYEQYF.